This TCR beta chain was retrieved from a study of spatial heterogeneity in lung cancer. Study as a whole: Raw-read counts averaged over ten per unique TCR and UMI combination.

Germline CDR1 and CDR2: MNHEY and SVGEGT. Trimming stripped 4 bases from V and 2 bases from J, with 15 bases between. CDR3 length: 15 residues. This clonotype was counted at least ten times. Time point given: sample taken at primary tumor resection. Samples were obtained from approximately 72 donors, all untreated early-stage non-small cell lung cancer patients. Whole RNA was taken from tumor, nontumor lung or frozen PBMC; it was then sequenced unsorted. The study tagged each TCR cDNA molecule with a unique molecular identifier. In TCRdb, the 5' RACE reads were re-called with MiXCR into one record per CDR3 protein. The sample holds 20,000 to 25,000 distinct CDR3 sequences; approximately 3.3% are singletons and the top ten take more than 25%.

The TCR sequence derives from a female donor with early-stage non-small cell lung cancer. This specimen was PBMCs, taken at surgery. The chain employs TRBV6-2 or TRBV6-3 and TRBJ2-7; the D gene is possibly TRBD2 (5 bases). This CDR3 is CASSSGGEPTYEQYF. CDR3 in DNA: TGTGCCAGCAGTTCGGGTGGGGAGCCAACCTACGAGCAGTACTTC.